This T cell receptor beta chain was profiled in a study of tumor-infiltrating lymphocytes in primary liver carcinoma. About the research overall: The number of productive TCRbeta reads per sample ranged from roughly 3.65 to 8 million and was similar across tissue types. Study outcomes and limitations: When set against blood, tumors had a significantly higher top-250-clone fraction (p = 0.039).

RNA was extracted from whole blood without cell sorting, alongside germline DNA. Enrolled patients were chronically infected with HBV and treatment-naive. From around 500 ng total RNA, TCR beta cDNA was generated with a primer in the constant region. Investigators got TCR beta libraries out of three nested multiplex PCR rounds, done with slightly modified ARM-PCR. A C-beta reverse primer and TRBV1-TRBV30 forward primers served in each of the first two PCR rounds, at 10 cycles apiece. TCRdb reprocessed the multiplex PCR reads via MiXCR and lists one record per CDR3 protein. The data show about 330,000 distinct CDR3 sequences, approximately 64% seen once. CDR3 length: 14 amino acids. Germline V gives CDR1 MNHEY, CDR2 SVGAGI. V was cut by 0 bases and J by 2 bases, with 7 bases left in between. This clonotype was observed many times. Antigen: not known.

The chain links TRBV6-5 to TRBJ1-2; TRBD1 is a possible D gene (5 bases). The TCR was taken from a man between 40 and 49 years old with primary liver carcinoma and hepatitis B virus infection. Sample: peripheral blood. The CDR3 loop is CASSYSGGNYGYTF. Here the CDR3 DNA reads TGTGCCAGCAGTTACTCGGGGGGGAACTATGGCTACACCTTC.